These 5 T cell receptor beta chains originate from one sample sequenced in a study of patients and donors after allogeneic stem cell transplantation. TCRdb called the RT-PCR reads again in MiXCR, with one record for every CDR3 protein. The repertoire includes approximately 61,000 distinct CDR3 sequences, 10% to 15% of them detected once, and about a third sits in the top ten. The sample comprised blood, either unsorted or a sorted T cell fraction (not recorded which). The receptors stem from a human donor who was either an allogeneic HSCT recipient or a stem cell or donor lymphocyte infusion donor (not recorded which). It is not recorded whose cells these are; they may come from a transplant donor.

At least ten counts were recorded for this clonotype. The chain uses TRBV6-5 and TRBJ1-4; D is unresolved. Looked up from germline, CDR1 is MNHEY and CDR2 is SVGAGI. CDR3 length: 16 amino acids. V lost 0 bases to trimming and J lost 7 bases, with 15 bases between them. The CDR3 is CASSYSDPPTLEKLFF. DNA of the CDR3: TGTGCCAGCAGTTACTCGGATCCGCCCACTCTTGAAAAACTGTTTTTT.

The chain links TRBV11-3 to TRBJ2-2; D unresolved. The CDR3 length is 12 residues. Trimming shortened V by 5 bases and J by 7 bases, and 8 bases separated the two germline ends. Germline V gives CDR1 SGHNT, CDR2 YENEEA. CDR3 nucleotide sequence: TGTGCCAGCAGCACACCGCACGGGGAGCTGTTTTTT. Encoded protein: CASSTPHGELFF.

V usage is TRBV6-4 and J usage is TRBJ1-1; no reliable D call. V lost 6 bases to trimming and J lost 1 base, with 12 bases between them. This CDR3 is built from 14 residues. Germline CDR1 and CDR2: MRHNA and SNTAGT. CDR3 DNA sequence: TGTGCCAGCAGCCCCGACGGACCGAACACTGAAGCTTTCTTT. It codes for CASSPDGPNTEAFF.

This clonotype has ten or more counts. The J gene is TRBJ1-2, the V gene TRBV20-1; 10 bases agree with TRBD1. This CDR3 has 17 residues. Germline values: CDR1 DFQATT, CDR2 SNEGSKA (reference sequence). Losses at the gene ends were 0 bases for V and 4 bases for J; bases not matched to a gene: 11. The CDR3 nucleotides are TGCAGTGCTAGAGATGAGGGACAGGGGAGTTGGGGCTATGGCTACACCTTC. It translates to CSARDEGQGSWGYGYTF.

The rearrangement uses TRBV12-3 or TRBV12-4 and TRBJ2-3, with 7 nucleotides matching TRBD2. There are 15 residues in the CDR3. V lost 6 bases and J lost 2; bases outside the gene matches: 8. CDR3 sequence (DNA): TGTGCCAGCAGGGACCGGGACTACCCCACAGATACGCAGTATTTT. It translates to CASRDRDYPTDTQYF.